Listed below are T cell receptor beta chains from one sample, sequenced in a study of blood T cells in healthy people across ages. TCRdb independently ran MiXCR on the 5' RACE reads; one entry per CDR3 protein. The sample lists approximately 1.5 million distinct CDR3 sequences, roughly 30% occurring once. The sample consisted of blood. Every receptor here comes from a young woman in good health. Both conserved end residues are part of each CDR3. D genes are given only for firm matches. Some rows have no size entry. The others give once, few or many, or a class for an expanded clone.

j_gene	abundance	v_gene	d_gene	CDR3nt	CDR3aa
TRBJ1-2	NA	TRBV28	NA	TGTGCCAGCAGCCCACCTCGAGGAAACTATGGCTACACCTTC	CASSPPRGNYGYTF
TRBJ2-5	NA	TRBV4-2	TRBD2	TGTGCCAGCAGCCAAGTGGCACTAGCGCAAGAGACCCAGTACTTC	CASSQVALAQETQYF
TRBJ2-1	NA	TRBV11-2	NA	TGTGCCAGCAGCTTAGCATGGGTGGACAATGAGCAGTTCTTC	CASSLAWVDNEQFF
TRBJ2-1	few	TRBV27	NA	TGTGCCAGCGGGTCCTGGAATGAGCAGTTCTTC	CASGSWNEQFF
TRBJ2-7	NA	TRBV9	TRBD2	TGTGCCAGCAGCGTAAGCGGGAGGGGATACGAGCAGTACTTC	CASSVSGRGYEQYF
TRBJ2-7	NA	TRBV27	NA	TGTGCCAGCAGTTTATTATCACAGGGCGGCGAGCAGTACTTC	CASSLLSQGGEQYF
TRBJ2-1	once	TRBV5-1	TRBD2	TGCGCCAGCAGCTACAGCGCTAGCGGGGCCTACAATGAGCAGTTCTTC	CASSYSASGAYNEQFF
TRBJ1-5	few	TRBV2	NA	TGTGCCAGCACCGAGGGGCAGCCCCAGCATTTT	CASTEGQPQHF
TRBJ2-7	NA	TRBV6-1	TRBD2	TGTGCCAGCGCCCGGACTAGCGGACCCTACGAGCAGTACTTC	CASARTSGPYEQYF
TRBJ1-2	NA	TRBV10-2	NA	TGCGCCAGCAGTGTGGGGATCGGCTATGGCTACACCTTC	CASSVGIGYGYTF
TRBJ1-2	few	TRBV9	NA	TGTGCCAGCAGCGCCTGGACGGGGGGATCTGGCTACACCTTC	CASSAWTGGSGYTF
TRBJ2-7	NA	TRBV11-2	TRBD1	TGTGCCAGCAGCTTAGAGCCCCCGGACAGGCTCTCCTACGAGCAGTACTTC	CASSLEPPDRLSYEQYF
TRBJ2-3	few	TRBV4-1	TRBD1	TGCGCCAGCAGCCCCTCCGGACAGGCCTCCGATACGCAGTATTTT	CASSPSGQASDTQYF
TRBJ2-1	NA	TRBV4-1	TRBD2	TGCGCCAGCAGCCAACTACTAGCGGATGAGCAGTTCTTC	CASSQLLADEQFF
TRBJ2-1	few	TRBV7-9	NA	TGTGCCAGCAGCCACCGGACAGATGGGTATGAGCAGTTCTTC	CASSHRTDGYEQFF
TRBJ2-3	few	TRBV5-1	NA	TGCGCCAGCAGTATCACTAGGGTTACAGATACGCAGTATTTT	CASSITRVTDTQYF
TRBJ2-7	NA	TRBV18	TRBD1	TGTGCCAGCTCACCAGAGGCTGACAGGGCCTACGAGCAGTACTTC	CASSPEADRAYEQYF
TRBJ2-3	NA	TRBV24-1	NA	TGTGCCACCAGTTGGGGGCCAGATACGCAGTATTTT	CATSWGPDTQYF
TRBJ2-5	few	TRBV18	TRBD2	TGTGCCAGCTCACCGACTAGCGGGGTCCAAGAGACCCAGTACTTC	CASSPTSGVQETQYF
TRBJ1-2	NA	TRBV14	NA	TGTGCCAGCAGCCGGGGACTGGGGGGGTCTTACTATGGCTACACCTTC	CASSRGLGGSYYGYTF
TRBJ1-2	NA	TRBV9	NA	TGTGCCAGCAGCTTGAATGATGGGGACGAGCGGTATGGCTACACCTTC	CASSLNDGDERYGYTF
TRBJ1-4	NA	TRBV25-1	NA	TGTGCCAGTAGCGAACCCGGGACGGGGGAAAAACTGTTTTTT	CASSEPGTGEKLFF
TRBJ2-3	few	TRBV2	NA	TGTGCCAGCAGTGAGTCTAGCGCTTTTTACACAGATACGCAGTATTTT	CASSESSAFYTDTQYF
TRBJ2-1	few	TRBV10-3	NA	TGTGCCATCAGTGAGTCGAAAGTGTGGGCGGACGAGCAGTTCTTC	CAISESKVWADEQFF
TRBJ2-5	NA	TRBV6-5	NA	TGTGCCAGCAGTTACGGGACGAAATACGAAGAGCAGTACTTC	CASSYGTKYEEQYF
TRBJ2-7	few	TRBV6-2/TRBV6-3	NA	TGTGCCAGCAGCCCCTCGGGCAGGATAGCCACCTACGAGCAGTACTTC	CASSPSGRIATYEQYF
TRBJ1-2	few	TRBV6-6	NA	TGTGCCAGCAGTGACTCAGGGTTAGGGTCGGCGGGCTACACCTTC	CASSDSGLGSAGYTF
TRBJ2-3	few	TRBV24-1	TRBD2	TGTGCCACCAGTGATAGTAGCGGGCTTGATACGCAGTATTTT	CATSDSSGLDTQYF
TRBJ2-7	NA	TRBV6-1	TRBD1	TGTGCCAGCAGTGACCTTTTGGACAGGGACTACGAGCAGTACTTC	CASSDLLDRDYEQYF
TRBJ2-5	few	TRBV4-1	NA	TGCGCCAGCAGCCAGCGCGGGGCTTGGTTGGAGACCCAGTACTTC	CASSQRGAWLETQYF
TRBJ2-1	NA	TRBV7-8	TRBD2	TGTGCCAGCAGCTTGCTACTAGCGGGGGCCCAACTTTACAGTGAGCAGTTCTTC	CASSLLLAGAQLYSEQFF
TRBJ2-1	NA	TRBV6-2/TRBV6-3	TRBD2	TGTGCCAGCAGTTGGGTGGGGGTAGCGGGAAACGAGCAGTTCTTC	CASSWVGVAGNEQFF
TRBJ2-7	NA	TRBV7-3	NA	TGTGCCAGCAGCGTAGCCGGGACTCACTATGAGCAGTACTTC	CASSVAGTHYEQYF
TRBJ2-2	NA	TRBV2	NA	TGTGTCAGCACAACCGGGACTAACACCGGGGAGCTGTTTTTT	CVSTTGTNTGELFF
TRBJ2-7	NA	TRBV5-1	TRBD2	TGCGCCAGCAGCCGAGGGACTAGCGGGGGGAAATCATCCTACGAGCAGTACTTC	CASSRGTSGGKSSYEQYF
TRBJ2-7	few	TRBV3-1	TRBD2	TGTGCCAGCAGCCAAGAGGGGAGCGGGAGGGCCTCCGAGCAGTACTTC	CASSQEGSGRASEQYF
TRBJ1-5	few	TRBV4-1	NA	TGCGCCAGCAGCCAGCCGGGACATAGCAATCAGCCCCAGCATTTT	CASSQPGHSNQPQHF
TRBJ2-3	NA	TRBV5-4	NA	TGTGCCAGCAGTAAAAAGGGGGAGGGGACGCAGTATTTT	CASSKKGEGTQYF
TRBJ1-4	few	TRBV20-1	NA	TGCAGTGCTAGTTTCAGGGTGGAGGAAAAACTGTTTTTT	CSASFRVEEKLFF
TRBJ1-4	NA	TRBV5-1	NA	TGCGCCAGCAGCTTGGAAACCCCGGTTCTAGGCGGCAGGGACAATGAAAAACTGTTTTTT	CASSLETPVLGGRDNEKLFF
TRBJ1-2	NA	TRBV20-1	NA	TGCAGTGCTAGAGATTTCCACTATGGCTACACCTTC	CSARDFHYGYTF
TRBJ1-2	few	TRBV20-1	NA	TGCAGTGCTAGAGATTTGTCAGCGAAAGCTAACTATGGCTACACCTTC	CSARDLSAKANYGYTF
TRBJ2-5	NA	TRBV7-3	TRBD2	TGTGCCAGCAGCTTAAGGGCTAGCGGGGGGATAAAGACCCAGTACTTC	CASSLRASGGIKTQYF
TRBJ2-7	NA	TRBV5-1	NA	TGCACCAGCAGCCAACCATTTGACAGAAAGGAAGGCTACGAGCAGTACTTC	CTSSQPFDRKEGYEQYF